A selection of T cell receptor beta chains follows, all from one sample in a study of blood T cells in healthy people across ages. TCRdb reanalysed the 5' RACE reads using MiXCR and keeps one entry per CDR3 protein. This sample has roughly 700,000 distinct CDR3 sequences, with around 48% found just once. The source material was blood. These receptors were taken from a woman aged 55-70 years in good health. Each CDR3 is given with its conserved first and last residue. Each record gives: clone size, V gene, CDR3 length, CDR3 protein. Clone size is not always given. Where it is, it says once, few, many or a class for expanded clones.

clone_size: few; v_call: TRBV7-9; cdr3_length: 16; cdr3_aa: CASSSKTGTGNYGYTF
clone_size: .; v_call: TRBV9; cdr3_length: 15; cdr3_aa: CASSVVAGGRNEQFF
clone_size: .; v_call: TRBV24-1; cdr3_length: 13; cdr3_aa: CATSDAGDNEQYF
clone_size: few; v_call: TRBV20-1; cdr3_length: 10; cdr3_aa: CSAENEKLFF
clone_size: .; v_call: TRBV28; cdr3_length: 17; cdr3_aa: CASSRGQGGYRARGYTF
clone_size: .; v_call: TRBV6-1; cdr3_length: 11; cdr3_aa: CASSEKWKLFF
clone_size: few; v_call: TRBV28; cdr3_length: 16; cdr3_aa: CASSLYGQASNYGYTF
clone_size: few; v_call: TRBV15; cdr3_length: 16; cdr3_aa: CATSRDKTSGVNIQYF
clone_size: .; v_call: TRBV5-1; cdr3_length: 15; cdr3_aa: CASSLDGTGNNEAFF
clone_size: .; v_call: TRBV3-1; cdr3_length: 14; cdr3_aa: CASSLQDRLGTQYF
clone_size: .; v_call: TRBV4-3; cdr3_length: 13; cdr3_aa: CVSSKFRGGGAFF
clone_size: .; v_call: TRBV6-1; cdr3_length: 15; cdr3_aa: CASSDRAWGNTEAFF
clone_size: .; v_call: TRBV7-3; cdr3_length: 13; cdr3_aa: CASSPQPAGGYTF
clone_size: .; v_call: TRBV20-1; cdr3_length: 13; cdr3_aa: CSAKRADNSPLHF
clone_size: .; v_call: TRBV10-3; cdr3_length: 16; cdr3_aa: CAITPQRPSSYNEQFF
clone_size: .; v_call: TRBV10-3; cdr3_length: 15; cdr3_aa: CAIGGTSGVTGEPFF
clone_size: .; v_call: TRBV20-1; cdr3_length: 18; cdr3_aa: CSARDWTSGGAMGETQYF
clone_size: .; v_call: TRBV29-1; cdr3_length: 13; cdr3_aa: CSVQQGASNTQYF
clone_size: few; v_call: TRBV29-1; cdr3_length: 14; cdr3_aa: CSVDRYPEDNEQFF
clone_size: .; v_call: TRBV27; cdr3_length: 15; cdr3_aa: CASSFYGRAANEQYF
clone_size: .; v_call: TRBV7-2; cdr3_length: 12; cdr3_aa: CASSRQSYEQYF
clone_size: few; v_call: TRBV20-1; cdr3_length: 11; cdr3_aa: CSASALGEQFF
clone_size: .; v_call: TRBV20-1; cdr3_length: 14; cdr3_aa: CSARSTQGLNIQYF
clone_size: .; v_call: TRBV29-1; cdr3_length: 13; cdr3_aa: CSVQYSGANVLTF
clone_size: .; v_call: TRBV28; cdr3_length: 11; cdr3_aa: CASRQGGEQYF
clone_size: .; v_call: TRBV28; cdr3_length: 12; cdr3_aa: CASSLQAYGYTF
clone_size: .; v_call: TRBV29-1; cdr3_length: 14; cdr3_aa: CSVAGTALPYEQYF
clone_size: .; v_call: TRBV24-1; cdr3_length: 15; cdr3_aa: CATPTWTGTNQPQHF
clone_size: .; v_call: TRBV20-1; cdr3_length: 13; cdr3_aa: CSATRTAEETQFF
clone_size: .; v_call: TRBV7-2; cdr3_length: 11; cdr3_aa: CASSLITEQFF
clone_size: .; v_call: TRBV20-1; cdr3_length: 12; cdr3_aa: CSASTDTYEQYF
clone_size: .; v_call: TRBV6-5; cdr3_length: 16; cdr3_aa: CASSYGASYSSYEQYF
clone_size: .; v_call: TRBV12-3/TRBV12-4; cdr3_length: 14; cdr3_aa: CASDGPVGSGELFF
clone_size: .; v_call: TRBV5-1; cdr3_length: 12; cdr3_aa: CASSYTSETQYF
clone_size: few; v_call: TRBV5-1; cdr3_length: 14; cdr3_aa: CASTGTSDTGELFF
clone_size: .; v_call: TRBV20-1; cdr3_length: 14; cdr3_aa: CSAPRQGSYNEQYF
clone_size: .; v_call: TRBV27; cdr3_length: 18; cdr3_aa: CASSLSGASSSGANVLTF
clone_size: few; v_call: TRBV5-4; cdr3_length: 15; cdr3_aa: CASSLVGDSGNIQYF
clone_size: .; v_call: TRBV20-1; cdr3_length: 12; cdr3_aa: CQVGTAVYEQYF
clone_size: few; v_call: TRBV29-1; cdr3_length: 12; cdr3_aa: CSVHRGRVGYTF
clone_size: .; v_call: TRBV12-5; cdr3_length: 13; cdr3_aa: CASGLRADYGYTF
clone_size: .; v_call: TRBV20-1; cdr3_length: 15; cdr3_aa: CSARVPGHFNEKLFF
clone_size: .; v_call: TRBV28; cdr3_length: 16; cdr3_aa: CASRNLAGGAKNIQYF
clone_size: .; v_call: TRBV14; cdr3_length: 17; cdr3_aa: CASSQDLQDPPGDEQFF
clone_size: .; v_call: TRBV20-1; cdr3_length: 13; cdr3_aa: CTLLAGDSDTQYF
clone_size: .; v_call: TRBV3-1; cdr3_length: 14; cdr3_aa: CASSLRVQTGELFF
clone_size: .; v_call: TRBV27; cdr3_length: 15; cdr3_aa: CASSSRGSGANVLTF
clone_size: .; v_call: TRBV3-1; cdr3_length: 21; cdr3_aa: CASSQGLPGTVCSRELGEQFF
clone_size: .; v_call: TRBV6-1; cdr3_length: 12; cdr3_aa: CASSDVAGRQFF
clone_size: .; v_call: TRBV18; cdr3_length: 17; cdr3_aa: CASSPRLQGSNQETQYF
clone_size: once; v_call: TRBV4-3; cdr3_length: 15; cdr3_aa: CASSPKGQYNSPLHF